The present entry profiles one TCR beta chain with its context. The target antigen is unknown. The sample is drawn from a study of T cell responses to AZD1222 COVID-19 vaccine. CDR1 is SGHTS, CDR2 YDEGEE, per germline. There are 15 residues in the CDR3. Trimming removed 3 bases from V and 3 bases from J; junction bases left unmatched: 5. Study-wide points: Donors were chiefly white British, with a greater number of females, and clonal diversity was perhaps underestimated. The breadth and depth of Spike-specific TCRs increased once two AZD1222 doses had been given. CD4 TCRs covered the whole spike, strongest at regions 160-218 and 743-854.

This table comes from immunoSEQ multiplex PCR, and its TCRdb copy is limited to in-frame clones, with some not included. This table holds 150,000 or so clones, roughly 90% found once. This clonotype originated in an adult who received the AZD1222 COVID-19 vaccine. The genes are TRBV5-8 and TRBJ2-1; 8 positions match TRBD2. Sequenced here: peripheral blood, sampled 28 days after the second AZD1222 dose. CDR3 sequence: CASSWLAGYYNEQFF. In DNA, the CDR3 is TGTGCCAGCAGCTGGCTAGCGGGTTACTACAATGAGCAGTTCTTC.